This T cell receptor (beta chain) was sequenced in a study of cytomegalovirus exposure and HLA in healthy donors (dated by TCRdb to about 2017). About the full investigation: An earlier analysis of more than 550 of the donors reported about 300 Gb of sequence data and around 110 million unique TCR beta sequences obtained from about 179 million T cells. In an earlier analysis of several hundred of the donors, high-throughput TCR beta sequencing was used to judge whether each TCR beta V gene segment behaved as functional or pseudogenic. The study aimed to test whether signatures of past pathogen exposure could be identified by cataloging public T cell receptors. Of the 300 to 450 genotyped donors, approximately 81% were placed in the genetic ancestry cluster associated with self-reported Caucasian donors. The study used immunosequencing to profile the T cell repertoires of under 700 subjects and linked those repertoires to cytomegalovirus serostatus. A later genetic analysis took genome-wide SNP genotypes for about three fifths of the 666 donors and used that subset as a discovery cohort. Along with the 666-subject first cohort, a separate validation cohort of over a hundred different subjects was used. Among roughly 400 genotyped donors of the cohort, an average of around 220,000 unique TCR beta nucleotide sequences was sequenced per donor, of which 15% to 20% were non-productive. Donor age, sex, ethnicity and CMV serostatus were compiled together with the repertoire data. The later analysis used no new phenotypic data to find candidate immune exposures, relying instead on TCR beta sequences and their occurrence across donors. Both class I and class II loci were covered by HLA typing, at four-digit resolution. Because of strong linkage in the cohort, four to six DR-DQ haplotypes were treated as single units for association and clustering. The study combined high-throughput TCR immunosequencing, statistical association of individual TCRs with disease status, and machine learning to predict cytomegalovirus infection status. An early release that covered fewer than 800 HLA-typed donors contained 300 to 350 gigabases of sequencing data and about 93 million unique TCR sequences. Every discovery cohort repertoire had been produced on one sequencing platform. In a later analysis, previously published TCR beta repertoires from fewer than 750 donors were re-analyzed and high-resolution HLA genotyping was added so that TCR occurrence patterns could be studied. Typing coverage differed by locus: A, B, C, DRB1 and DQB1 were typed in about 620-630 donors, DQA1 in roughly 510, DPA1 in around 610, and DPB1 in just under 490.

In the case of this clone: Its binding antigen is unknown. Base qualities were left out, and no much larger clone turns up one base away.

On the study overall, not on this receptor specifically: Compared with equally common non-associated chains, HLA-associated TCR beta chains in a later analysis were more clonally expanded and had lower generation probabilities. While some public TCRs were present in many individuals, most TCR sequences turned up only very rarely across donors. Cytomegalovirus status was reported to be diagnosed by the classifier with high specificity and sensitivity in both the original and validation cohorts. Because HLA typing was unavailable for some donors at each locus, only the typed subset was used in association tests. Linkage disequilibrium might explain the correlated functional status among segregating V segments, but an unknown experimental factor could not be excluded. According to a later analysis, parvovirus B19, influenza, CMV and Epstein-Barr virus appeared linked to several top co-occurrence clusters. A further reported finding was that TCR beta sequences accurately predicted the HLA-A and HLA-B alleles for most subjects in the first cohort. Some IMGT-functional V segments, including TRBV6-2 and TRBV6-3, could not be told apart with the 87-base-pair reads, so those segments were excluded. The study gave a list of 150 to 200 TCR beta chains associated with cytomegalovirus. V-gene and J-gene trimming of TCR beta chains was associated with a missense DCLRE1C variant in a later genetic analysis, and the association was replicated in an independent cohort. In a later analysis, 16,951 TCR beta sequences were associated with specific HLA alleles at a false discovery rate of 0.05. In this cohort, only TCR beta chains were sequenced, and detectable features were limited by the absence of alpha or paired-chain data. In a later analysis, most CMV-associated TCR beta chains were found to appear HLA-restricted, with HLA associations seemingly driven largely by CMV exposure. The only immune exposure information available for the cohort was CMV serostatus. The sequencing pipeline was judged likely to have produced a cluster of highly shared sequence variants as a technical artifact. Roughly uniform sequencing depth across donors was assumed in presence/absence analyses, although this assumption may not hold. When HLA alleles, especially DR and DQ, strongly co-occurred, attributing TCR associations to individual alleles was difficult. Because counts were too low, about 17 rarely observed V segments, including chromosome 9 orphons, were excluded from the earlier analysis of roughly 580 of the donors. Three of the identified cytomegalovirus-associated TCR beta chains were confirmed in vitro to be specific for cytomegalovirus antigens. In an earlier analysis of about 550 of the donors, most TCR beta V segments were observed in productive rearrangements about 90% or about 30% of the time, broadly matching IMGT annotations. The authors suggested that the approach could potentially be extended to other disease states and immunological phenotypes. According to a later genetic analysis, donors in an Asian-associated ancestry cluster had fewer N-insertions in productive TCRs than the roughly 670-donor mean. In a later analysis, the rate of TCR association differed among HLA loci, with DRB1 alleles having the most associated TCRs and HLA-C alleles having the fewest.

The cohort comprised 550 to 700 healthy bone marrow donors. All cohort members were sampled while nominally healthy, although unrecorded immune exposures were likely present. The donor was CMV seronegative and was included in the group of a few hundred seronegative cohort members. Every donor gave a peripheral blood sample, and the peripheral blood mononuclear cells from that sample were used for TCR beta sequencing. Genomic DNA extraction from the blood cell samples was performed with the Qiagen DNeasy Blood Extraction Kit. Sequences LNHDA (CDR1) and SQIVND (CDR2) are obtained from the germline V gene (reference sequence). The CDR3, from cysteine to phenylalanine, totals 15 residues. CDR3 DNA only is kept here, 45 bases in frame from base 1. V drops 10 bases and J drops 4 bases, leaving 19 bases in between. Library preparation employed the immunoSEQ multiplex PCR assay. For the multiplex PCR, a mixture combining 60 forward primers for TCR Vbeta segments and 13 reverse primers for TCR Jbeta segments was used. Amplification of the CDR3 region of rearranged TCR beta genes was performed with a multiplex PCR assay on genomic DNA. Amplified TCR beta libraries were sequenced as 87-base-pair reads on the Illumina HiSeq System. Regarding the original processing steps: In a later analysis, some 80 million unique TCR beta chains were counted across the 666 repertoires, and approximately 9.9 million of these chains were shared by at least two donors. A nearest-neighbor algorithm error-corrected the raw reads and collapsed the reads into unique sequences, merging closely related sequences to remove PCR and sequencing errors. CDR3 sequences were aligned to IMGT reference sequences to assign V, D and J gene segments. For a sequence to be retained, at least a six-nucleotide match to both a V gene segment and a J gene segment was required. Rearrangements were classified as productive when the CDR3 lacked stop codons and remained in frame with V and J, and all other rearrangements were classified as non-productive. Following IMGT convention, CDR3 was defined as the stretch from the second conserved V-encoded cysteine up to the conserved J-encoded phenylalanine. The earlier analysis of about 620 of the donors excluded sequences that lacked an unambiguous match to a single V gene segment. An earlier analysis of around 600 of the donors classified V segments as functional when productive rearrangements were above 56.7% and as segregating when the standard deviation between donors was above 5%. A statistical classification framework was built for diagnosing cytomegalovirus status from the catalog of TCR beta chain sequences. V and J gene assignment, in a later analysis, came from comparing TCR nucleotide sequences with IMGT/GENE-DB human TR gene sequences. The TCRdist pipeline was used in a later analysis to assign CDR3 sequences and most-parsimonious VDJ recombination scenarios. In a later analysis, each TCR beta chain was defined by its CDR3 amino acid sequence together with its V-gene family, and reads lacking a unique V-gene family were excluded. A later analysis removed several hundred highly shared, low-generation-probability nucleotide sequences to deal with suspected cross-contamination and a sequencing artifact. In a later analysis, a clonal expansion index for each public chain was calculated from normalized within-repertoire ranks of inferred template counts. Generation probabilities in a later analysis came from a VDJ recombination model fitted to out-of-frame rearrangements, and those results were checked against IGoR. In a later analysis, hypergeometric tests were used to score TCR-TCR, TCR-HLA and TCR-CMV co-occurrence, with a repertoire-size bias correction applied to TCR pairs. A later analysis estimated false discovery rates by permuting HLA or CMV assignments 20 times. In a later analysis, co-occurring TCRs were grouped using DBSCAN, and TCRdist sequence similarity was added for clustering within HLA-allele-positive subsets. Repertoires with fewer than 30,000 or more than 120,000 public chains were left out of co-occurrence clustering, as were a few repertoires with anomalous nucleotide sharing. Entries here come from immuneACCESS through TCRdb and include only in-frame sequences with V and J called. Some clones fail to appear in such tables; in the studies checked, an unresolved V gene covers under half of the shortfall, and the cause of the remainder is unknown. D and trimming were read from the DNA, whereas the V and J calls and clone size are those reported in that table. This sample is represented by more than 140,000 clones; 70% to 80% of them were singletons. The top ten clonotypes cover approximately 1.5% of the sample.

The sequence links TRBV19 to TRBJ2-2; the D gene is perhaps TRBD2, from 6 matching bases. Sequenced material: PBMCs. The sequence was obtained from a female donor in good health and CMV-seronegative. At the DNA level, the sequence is TGTGCCACTATTTCAATGGGGGGAAGCACCGGGGAGCTGTTTTTT. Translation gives CATISMGGSTGELFF.